A selection of T cell receptor beta chains follows, all from one sample in a study of blood T cell repertoires in COVID-19. Here immunoSEQ multiplex PCR was the method, and the copy in TCRdb shows in-frame clones only, minus some. The sample lists 150,000 or so clones, more than 85% occurring once. Sequencing was performed on peripheral blood. These receptors originate from an older woman with COVID-19, enrolled during active disease. Both conserved end residues are trimmed from each CDR3.

j_gene	v_gene	CDR3aa
TRBJ1-4	TRBV27	ASSFSRGRSKLF
TRBJ2-4	TRBV18	ASSPLGTGQAKNIQY
TRBJ2-3	TRBV7-3	ASSSPTSGGRDTQY
TRBJ2-7	TRBV19	ASQGAYEQY
TRBJ1-3	TRBV3-1/TRBV3-2	ASSQDDRAIDTIY
TRBJ1-1	TRBV7-6	ASSLDTGGWTEAF
TRBJ2-7	TRBV10-3	AISKDRGMFGYEQY
TRBJ2-5	TRBV11-2	ASSQTGRETQY
TRBJ2-7	TRBV30	AWSLPVGTGSHEQY
TRBJ2-3	TRBV6-5	ASSKRTGGDTQY
TRBJ2-7	TRBV28	ASTSGGRSYEQY
TRBJ1-5	TRBV19	ASSRRDRDFQPQH
TRBJ1-1	TRBV19	ASSPWTAPGSTEAF
TRBJ2-1	TRBV29-1	SVERTPRRRRNEQF
TRBJ2-1	TRBV27	ASHTALSYNEQF
TRBJ2-7	TRBV5-6	ASTSRDSYEQY
TRBJ2-2	TRBV7-2	ASSATGRNTGELF
TRBJ1-5	TRBV7-8	ASSLAGQGSGQPQH
TRBJ2-5	TRBV10-3	AISVSGQQETQY
TRBJ2-3	TRBV20-1	SARSLGRQY
TRBJ1-1	TRBV18	ASSPAGTVNTEAF
TRBJ1-1	TRBV19	ASSIHRGTEAF
TRBJ1-1	TRBV7-9	ASSWGTGEAF
TRBJ2-5	TRBV7-9	ASRRTGTLQYQETQY
TRBJ2-7	TRBV27	ASSLLGRYEQY
TRBJ1-2	TRBV11-3	ASSSRQGCYGYT
TRBJ2-7	TRBV19	ASSSSGGAAGYEQY
TRBJ2-1	TRBV21-1	ASSKPYYRDTYNEQF
TRBJ1-1	TRBV19	ASSPYRGGNTEAF
TRBJ1-2	TRBV7-2	ASSLGRRDYGYT
TRBJ2-7	TRBV2	ASSTDREVESHEQY
TRBJ2-5	TRBV18	ASSPGRAETQY